This TCR beta chain comes out of a study of control samples from healthy donors and cancer patients (dated by TCRdb to 2018 to 2021). Worth noting for this clone: The target of this receptor is not known. Per-base qualities were not stored, and no clone one base away is much larger.

The library was built by means of the immunoSEQ multiplex PCR assay. TCRdb carries this immuneACCESS record with in-frame sequences only. Its versions omit some clonotypes, under half of them owing to an unresolved V gene in the studies checked, with the rest unexplained. The sample data list tens of thousands of clones, and 90% of these were observed just once. Over 5% of the sample is in the top ten clones. Counted from cysteine to phenylalanine, this CDR3 has 16 amino acids. The DNA shown is the 48-base CDR3, in frame from base 1. The V and J ends are trimmed by 4 bases and 3 bases, leaving 18 bases between them. Looking up the germline V gene yields CDR1 SGHVS and CDR2 FQNEAQ.

The chain joins TRBV7-8 to TRBJ1-2; TRBD1 is a possible D gene, resting on 6 matching bases. The source of this sequence is a man aged 60 to 75 with colorectal cancer. The sequencing input was PBMCs. In nucleotide form, the sequence is TGTGCCAGCAGCTATAACAGGGTTCGGACTGACTATGGCTACACCTTC. It is translated as CASSYNRVRTDYGYTF.